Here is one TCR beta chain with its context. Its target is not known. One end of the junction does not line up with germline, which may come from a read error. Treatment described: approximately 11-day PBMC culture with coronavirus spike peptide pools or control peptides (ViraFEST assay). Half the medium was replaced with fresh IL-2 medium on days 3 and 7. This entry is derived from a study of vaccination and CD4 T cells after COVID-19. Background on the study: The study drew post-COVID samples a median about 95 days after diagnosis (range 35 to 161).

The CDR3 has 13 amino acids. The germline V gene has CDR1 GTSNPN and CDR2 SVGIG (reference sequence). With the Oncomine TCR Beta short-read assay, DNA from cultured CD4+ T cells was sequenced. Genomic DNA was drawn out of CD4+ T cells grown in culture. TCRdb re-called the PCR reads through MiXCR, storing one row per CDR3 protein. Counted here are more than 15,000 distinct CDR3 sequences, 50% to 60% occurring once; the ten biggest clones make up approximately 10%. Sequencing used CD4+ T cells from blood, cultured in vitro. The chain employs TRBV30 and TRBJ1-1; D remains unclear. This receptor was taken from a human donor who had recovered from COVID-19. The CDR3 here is CAGRAASNTEAFF. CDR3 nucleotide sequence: TGTGCCGGGAGGGCGGCGTCGAACACTGAAGCTTTCTTT.